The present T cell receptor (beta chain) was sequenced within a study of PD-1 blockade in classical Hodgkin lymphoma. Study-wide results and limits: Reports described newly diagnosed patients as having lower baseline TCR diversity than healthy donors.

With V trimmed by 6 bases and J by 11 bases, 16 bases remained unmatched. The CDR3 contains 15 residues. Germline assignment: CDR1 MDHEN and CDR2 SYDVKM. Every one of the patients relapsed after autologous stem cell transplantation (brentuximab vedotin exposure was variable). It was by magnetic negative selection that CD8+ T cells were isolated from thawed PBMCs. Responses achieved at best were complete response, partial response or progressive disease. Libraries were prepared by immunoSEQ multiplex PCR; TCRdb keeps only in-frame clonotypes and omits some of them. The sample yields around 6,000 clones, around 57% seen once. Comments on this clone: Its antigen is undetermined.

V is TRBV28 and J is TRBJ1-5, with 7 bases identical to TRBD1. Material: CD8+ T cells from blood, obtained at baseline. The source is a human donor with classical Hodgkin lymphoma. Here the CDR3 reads CASRIGQASLMAQHF. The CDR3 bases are TGTGCCAGCAGAATCGGACAGGCGTCTCTTATGGCCCAGCATTTT.